Each of the 9 T cell receptor beta chains below was sequenced from the same sample in a study of breast tumors, draining lymph nodes, adjacent tissues. The lymph nodes were axillary draining lymph nodes from breast cancer patients. TCRdb fed the multiplex PCR reads into MiXCR, producing one record per CDR3 protein. The sample lists over 70,000 distinct CDR3 sequences; approximately 29% were seen once. Sequencing was done on a sample of axillary lymph node tissue. These receptors were collected from a female donor with breast cancer. Some clones in this sample may be carry-over from other donors' samples.

This rearrangement joins TRBV7-4 to TRBJ2-5, with a tentative D call TRBD2 (5 bases). Trimming pared 1 base from V and 5 bases from J, leaving 14 bases between. Per the germline V gene, CDR1 is SGHVT and CDR2 is SQSDAQ. This CDR3 spans 15 amino acids. CDR3 in amino acids: CASSLGGAFMETQYF. CDR3 nucleotides: TGTGCCAGCAGCTTAGGGGGAGCCTTCATGGAGACCCAGTACTTC.

This clonotype was counted ten times or more. The rearrangement joins TRBV5-6 to TRBJ2-1; no firm D call. CDR1 SGHDT and CDR2 YYEEEE come from the germline V gene. There are 15 residues in the CDR3. Trimming cost V 5 bases and J 0 bases, with 12 bases left between them. The CDR3 DNA follows: TGTGCCAGCAGAGTAGACCACTCCTCCTACAATGAGCAGTTCTTC. It codes for CASRVDHSSYNEQFF. Full variable domain (outside the CDR3, taken from reference TRBV5-6 and TRBJ2-1): DAGVTQSPTHLIKTRGQQVTLRCSPKSGHDTVSWYQQALGQGPQFIFQYYEEEERQRGNFPDRFSGHQFPNYSSELNVNALLLGDSALYLCASRVDHSSYNEQFFGPGTRLTVL.

This clonotype has ten or more counts. The chain is built from TRBV5-1 and TRBJ2-5; D gene unclear. V was cut by 4 bases and J by 7 bases, with 20 bases left in between. The CDR3 consists of 15 residues. Germline V lookup: CDR1 SGHRS, CDR2 YFSETQ. CDR3 region: CASSHDLEPYGTQYF. The CDR3 DNA sequence: TGCGCCAGCAGCCACGACTTGGAGCCGTACGGGACCCAGTACTTC.

This clonotype showed up many times. This rearrangement joins TRBV2 to TRBJ1-2; D unclear. V was shortened by 6 bases and J by 3 bases, with 14 bases between the two germline ends. This CDR3 is 14 amino acids long. The germline V gene encodes CDR1 SNHLY and CDR2 FYNNEI. The CDR3 DNA follows: TGTGCCAGCAGCGAGCATAAGGGCGACTATGGCTACACCTTC. Its protein product is CASSEHKGDYGYTF.

In this sample, this clonotype turned up many times. The genes are TRBV18 and TRBJ1-2, with unresolved D. Germline V gene data show CDR1 as KGHSH and CDR2 as LQKENI. V was pared by 4 bases and J by 5 bases, with 11 bases between. The CDR3 totals 13 residues. The CDR3 spells CASSQGKEYGYTF. As DNA, the CDR3 is TGTGCCAGCTCACAGGGTAAAGAGTATGGCTACACCTTC.

This clonotype was seen ten or more times. The gene calls are TRBV20-1 and TRBJ2-1; weak D call: TRBD2 (5 bases). The CDR3 is 16 residues long. The V gene lost 1 base and the J gene lost 3 bases, with 16 bases spanning the gap. The germline V gene has CDR1 DFQATT and CDR2 SNEGSKA (reference sequence). As DNA, the CDR3 is TGCAGTGCTAGAGCTCGGACGGGGAACTACTACAATGAGCAGTTCTTC. Its translation is CSARARTGNYYNEQFF.

A single count supports this clonotype. The chain employs TRBV7-2 and TRBJ1-6; 8 nucleotides agree with TRBD1. The CDR3 extends over 13 amino acids. The germline V gene encodes CDR1 SGHTA and CDR2 FQGNSA. Unmatched junction bases numbered 3, after V lost 6 bases and J lost 8 bases. The CDR3 protein is CASSYRGDSPLHF. In nucleotides, the CDR3 is TGTGCCAGCAGTTACAGGGGGGATTCACCCCTCCACTTT. Based on the CDR3 plus reference TRBV7-2 and TRBJ1-6, the full variable domain is GAGVSQSPSNKVTEKGKDVELRCDPISGHTALYWYRQSLGQGLEFLIYFQGNSAPDKSGLPSDRFSAERTGGSVSTLTIQRTQQEDSAVYLCASSYRGDSPLHFGNGTRLTVT.

This clonotype was found many times. A much larger clonotype is one base distant, so this may be a read error. V is TRBV6-6 and J is TRBJ1-5; D uncertain. The V end was cut by 5 bases, the J end by 3 bases, with 5 bases between. Germline-derived CDR1 and CDR2 are MNHNY and SVGAGI (reference sequence). The CDR3 contains 12 residues. This CDR3 is CASSHPNQPQHF. The CDR3 DNA is TGTGCCAGCAGTCACCCCAATCAGCCCCAGCATTTT.

This clonotype was detected ten times or more. V gene TRBV11-3 combines with J gene TRBJ2-1; weak D call: TRBD2 (6 bases). Germline V gene data show CDR1 as SGHNT and CDR2 as YENEEA. V lost 1 base, J lost 6 bases, and 16 bases lay in between. The CDR3 sequence is 16 residues long. CDR3 sequence reads: CASSLAGEPQGNEQFF. The CDR3 DNA follows: TGTGCCAGCAGCTTAGCGGGAGAGCCCCAGGGCAATGAGCAGTTCTTC.